This T cell receptor (beta chain) emerged from a study of blood T cell repertoires in COVID-19. TCRdb keeps only in-frame clones here, not all; method: immunoSEQ multiplex PCR. Of 98,000 or so clones listed, approximately 85% are singletons. This clone is a singleton in its sample. Sequences were obtained from peripheral blood. This TCR was sampled from a human donor in a cohort sampled during active COVID-19.

The chain's CDR3 is CASSTWTEKTQYF. The CDR3 DNA is TGTGCCAGCAGTACCTGGACAGAAAAGACCCAGTACTTC. V usage is TRBV27 and J usage is TRBJ2-5, with D tentatively TRBD1 (6 bases). CDR1 and CDR2 (germline): MNHEY, SMNVEV (reference sequence). The CDR3 loop spans 13 amino acids. Trimming pared 5 bases from V and 6 bases from J, leaving 13 bases between.